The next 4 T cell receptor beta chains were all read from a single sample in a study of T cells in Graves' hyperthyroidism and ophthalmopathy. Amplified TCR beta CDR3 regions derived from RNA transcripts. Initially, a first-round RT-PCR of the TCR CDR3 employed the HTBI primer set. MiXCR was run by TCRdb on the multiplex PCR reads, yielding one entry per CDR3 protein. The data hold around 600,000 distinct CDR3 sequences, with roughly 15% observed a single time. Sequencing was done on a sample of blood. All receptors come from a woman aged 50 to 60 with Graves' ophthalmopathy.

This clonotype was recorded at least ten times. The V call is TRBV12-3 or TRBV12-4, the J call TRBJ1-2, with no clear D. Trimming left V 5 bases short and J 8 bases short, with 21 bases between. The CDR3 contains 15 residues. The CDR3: CASSPPERPLDGYTF. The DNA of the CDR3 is TGTGCCAGCAGTCCCCCGGAACGGCCTTTGGACGGCTACACCTTC.

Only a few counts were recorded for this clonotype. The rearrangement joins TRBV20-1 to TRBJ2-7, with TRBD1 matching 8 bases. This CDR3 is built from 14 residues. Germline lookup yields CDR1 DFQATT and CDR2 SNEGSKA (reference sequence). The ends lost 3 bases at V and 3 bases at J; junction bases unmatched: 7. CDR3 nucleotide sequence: TGCAGTGCTAGGGGGGCAGGGGGCGACTACGAGCAGTACTTC. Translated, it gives CSARGAGGDYEQYF.

CDR3 sequence reads: CASSRPGLAGGAYNEQFF. CDR3 coding DNA: TGTGCCAGCAGTCGACCCGGACTAGCGGGAGGGGCCTACAATGAGCAGTTCTTC. This rearrangement joins TRBV12-3 or TRBV12-4 to TRBJ2-1, with 15 bases identical to TRBD2. Trimming at V came to 5 bases and at J to 2 bases, leaving 7 bases not matched to a gene. This CDR3 comprises 18 residues.

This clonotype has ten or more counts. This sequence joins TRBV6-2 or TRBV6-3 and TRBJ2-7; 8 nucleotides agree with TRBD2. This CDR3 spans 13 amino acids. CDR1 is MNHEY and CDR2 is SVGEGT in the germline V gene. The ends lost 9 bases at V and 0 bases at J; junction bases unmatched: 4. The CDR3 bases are TGTGCCAGTCGGACTAGCAGCTCCTACGAGCAGTACTTC. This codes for CASRTSSSYEQYF.